This TCR beta chain was sequenced during a study of a mutant IDH1 vaccine in newly diagnosed glioma. Study-level background: Patients arrived already treated with radiotherapy, temozolomide, or both, most having had both.

The CDR3 spans 13 residues. The germline CDR1 and CDR2 sequences are MDHEN and SYDVKM. The germline V and J ends were trimmed by 6 bases and 7 bases, with 15 bases remaining between them. The time point here: week 23, last vaccination. Every vaccination contained 300 ug of the mutant IDH1 20-mer peptide and was paired with topical imiquimod. Profiled with immunoSEQ multiplex PCR; TCRdb holds only in-frame clones, not every one. The sample holds under 85,000 clones, 75% to 90% seen once. On this clone: Its target is not known.

The source is a woman in her 50s with glioma. The sequencing used PBMCs, collected from a glioma patient whose treatment included an IDH1 peptide vaccine. J is TRBJ1-2 and V is TRBV28; D possibly corresponds to TRBD1 (6 bases). The CDR3 nucleotides are TGTGCCAGCAGCCCTACAGGGCGTGTTGGCTACACCTTC. It codes for CASSPTGRVGYTF.